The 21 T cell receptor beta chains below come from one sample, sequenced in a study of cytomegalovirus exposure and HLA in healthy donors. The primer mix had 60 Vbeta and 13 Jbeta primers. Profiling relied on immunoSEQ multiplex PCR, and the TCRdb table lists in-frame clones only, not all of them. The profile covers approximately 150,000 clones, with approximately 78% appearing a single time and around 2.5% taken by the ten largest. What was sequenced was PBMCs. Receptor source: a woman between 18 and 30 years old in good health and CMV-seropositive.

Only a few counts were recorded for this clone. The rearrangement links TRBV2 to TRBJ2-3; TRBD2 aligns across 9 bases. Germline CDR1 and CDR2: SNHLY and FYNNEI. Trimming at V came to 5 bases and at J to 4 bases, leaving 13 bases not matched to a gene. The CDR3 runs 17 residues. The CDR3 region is CASSFLMTSGPPDTQYF. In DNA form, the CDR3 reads TGTGCCAGCAGTTTCCTGATGACTAGCGGCCCCCCAGATACGCAGTATTTT.

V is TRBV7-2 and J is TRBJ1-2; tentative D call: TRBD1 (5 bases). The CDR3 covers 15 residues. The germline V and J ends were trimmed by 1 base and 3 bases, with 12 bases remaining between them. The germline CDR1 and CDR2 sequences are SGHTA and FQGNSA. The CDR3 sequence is CASSLGSGQDYGYTF. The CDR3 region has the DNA TGTGCCAGCAGCTTAGGTTCAGGGCAAGACTATGGCTACACCTTC.

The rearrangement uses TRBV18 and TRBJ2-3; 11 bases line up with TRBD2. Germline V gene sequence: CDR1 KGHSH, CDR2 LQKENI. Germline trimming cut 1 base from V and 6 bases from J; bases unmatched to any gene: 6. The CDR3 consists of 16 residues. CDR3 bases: TGTGCCAGCTCACCACTAGCGGGGGGGTCCTTGGATACGCAGTATTTT. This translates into CASSPLAGGSLDTQYF.

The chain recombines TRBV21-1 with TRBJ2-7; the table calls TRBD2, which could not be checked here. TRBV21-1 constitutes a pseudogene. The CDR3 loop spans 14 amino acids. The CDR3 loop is CASSNSGGYYEQYF. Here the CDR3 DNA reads TGTGCCAGCAGCAACAGCGGGGGGTACTACGAGCAGTACTTC.

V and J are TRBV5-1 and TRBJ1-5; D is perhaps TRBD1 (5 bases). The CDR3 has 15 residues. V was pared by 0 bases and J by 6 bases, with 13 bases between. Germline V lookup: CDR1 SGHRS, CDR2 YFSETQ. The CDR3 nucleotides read TGCGCCAGCAGCTTGGGGTCAGGGATGGGTCAGCCCCAGCATTTT. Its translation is CASSLGSGMGQPQHF.

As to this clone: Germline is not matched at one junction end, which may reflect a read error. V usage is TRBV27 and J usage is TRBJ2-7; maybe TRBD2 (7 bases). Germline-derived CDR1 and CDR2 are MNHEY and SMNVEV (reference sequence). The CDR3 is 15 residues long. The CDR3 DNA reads TGTGCCAGCAGTTGGATCCCGGGGGGCTCCTACGGGCAGTACTTC. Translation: CASSWIPGGSYGQYF.

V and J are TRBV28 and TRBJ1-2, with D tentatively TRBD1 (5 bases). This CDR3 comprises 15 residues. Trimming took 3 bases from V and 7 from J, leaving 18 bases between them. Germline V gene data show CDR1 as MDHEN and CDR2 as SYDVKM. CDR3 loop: CASSFAGTLKGGYTF. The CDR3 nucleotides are TGTGCCAGCAGTTTTGCGGGGACCCTAAAGGGTGGCTACACCTTC.

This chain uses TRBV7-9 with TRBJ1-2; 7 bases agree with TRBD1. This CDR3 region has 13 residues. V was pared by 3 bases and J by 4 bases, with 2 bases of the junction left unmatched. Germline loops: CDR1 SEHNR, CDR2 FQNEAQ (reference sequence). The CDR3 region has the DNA TGTGCCAGCAGCTTGGGGACAGTCTATGGCTACACCTTC. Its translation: CASSLGTVYGYTF.

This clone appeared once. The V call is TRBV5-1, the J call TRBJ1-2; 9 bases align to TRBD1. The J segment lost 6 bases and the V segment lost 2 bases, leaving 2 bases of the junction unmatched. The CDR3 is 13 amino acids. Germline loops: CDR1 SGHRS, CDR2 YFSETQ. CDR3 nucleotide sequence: TGCGCCAGCAGCTTTACAGGGGGCGATGGCTACACCTTC. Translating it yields CASSFTGGDGYTF.

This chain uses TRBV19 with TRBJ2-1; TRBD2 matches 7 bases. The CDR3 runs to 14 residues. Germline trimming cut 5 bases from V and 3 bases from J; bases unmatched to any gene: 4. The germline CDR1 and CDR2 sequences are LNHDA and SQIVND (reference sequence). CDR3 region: CASSGLADYNEQFF. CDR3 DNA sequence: TGTGCCAGTAGTGGGCTAGCGGACTACAATGAGCAGTTCTTC.

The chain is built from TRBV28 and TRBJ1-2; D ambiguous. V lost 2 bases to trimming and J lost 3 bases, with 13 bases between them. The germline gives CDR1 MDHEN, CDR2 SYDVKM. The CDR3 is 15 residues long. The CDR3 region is CASSLLLQDHYGYTF. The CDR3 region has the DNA TGTGCCAGCAGTTTACTTCTCCAGGATCACTATGGCTACACCTTC.

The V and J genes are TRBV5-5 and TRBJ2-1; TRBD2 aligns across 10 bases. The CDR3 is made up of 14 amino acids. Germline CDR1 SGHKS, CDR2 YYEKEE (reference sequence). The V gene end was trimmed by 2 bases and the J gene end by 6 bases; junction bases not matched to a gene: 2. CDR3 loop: CASSLAGGPNEQFF. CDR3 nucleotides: TGTGCCAGCAGCTTAGCGGGGGGGCCCAATGAGCAGTTCTTC.

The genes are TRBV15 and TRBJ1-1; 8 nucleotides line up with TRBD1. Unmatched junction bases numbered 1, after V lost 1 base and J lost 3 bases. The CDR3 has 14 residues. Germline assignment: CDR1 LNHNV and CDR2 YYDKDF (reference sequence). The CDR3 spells CATSRADRDTEAFF. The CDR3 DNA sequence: TGTGCCACCAGCAGAGCGGACAGGGACACTGAAGCTTTCTTT.

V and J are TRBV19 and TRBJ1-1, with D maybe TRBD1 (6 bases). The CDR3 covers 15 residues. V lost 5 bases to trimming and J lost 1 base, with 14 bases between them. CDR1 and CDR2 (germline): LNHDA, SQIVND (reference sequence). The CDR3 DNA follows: TGTGCCAGTAGTCTACCGGGACACCCGAACACTGAAGCTTTCTTT. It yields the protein CASSLPGHPNTEAFF.

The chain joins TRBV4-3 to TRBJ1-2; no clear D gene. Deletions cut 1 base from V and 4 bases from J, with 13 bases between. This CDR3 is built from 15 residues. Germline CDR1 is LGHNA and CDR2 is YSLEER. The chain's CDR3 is CASSQATDVSYGYTF. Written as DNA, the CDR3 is TGCGCCAGCAGCCAAGCTACAGATGTAAGCTATGGCTACACCTTC.

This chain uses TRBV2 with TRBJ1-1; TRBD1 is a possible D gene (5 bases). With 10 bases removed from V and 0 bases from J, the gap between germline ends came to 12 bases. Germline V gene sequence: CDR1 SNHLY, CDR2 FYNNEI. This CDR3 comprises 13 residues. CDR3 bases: TGTGCCATCGCGGGACTTTTGAACACTGAAGCTTTCTTT. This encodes CAIAGLLNTEAFF.

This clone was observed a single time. CDR3 sequence: CASSLPEANYGYTF. For the CDR3, the DNA is TGTGCCAGCAGCCTCCCTGAAGCGAACTATGGCTACACCTTC. This chain uses TRBV5-6 with TRBJ1-2; D is unresolved. The CDR3 runs to 14 residues. Trimming took 4 bases from V and 2 from J, leaving 12 bases between them. CDR1 and CDR2 from the germline V gene are SGHDT and YYEEEE. Using reference TRBV5-6 and TRBJ1-2 for the parts outside the CDR3, the full variable domain is DAGVTQSPTHLIKTRGQQVTLRCSPKSGHDTVSWYQQALGQGPQFIFQYYEEEERQRGNFPDRFSGHQFPNYSSELNVNALLLGDSALYLCASSLPEANYGYTFGSGTRLTVV.

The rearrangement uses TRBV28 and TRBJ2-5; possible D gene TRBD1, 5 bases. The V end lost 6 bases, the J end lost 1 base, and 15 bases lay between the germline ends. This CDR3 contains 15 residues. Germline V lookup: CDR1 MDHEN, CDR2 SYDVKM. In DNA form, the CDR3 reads TGTGCCAGCAGCATTACGACAGTCGGCCAAGAGACCCAGTACTTC. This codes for CASSITTVGQETQYF.

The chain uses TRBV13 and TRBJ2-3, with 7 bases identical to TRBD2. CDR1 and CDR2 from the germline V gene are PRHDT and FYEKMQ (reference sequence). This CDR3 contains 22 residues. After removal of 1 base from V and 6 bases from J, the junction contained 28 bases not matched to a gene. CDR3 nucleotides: TGTGCCAGCAGCTTAGTATTACGGCGGGCCCCCCAAAGGGCGGGGGTTCGGGATACGCAGTATTTT. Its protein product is CASSLVLRRAPQRAGVRDTQYF.

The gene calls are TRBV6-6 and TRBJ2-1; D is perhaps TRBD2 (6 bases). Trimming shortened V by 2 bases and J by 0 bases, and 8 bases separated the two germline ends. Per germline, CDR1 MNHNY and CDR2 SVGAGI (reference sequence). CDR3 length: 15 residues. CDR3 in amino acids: CASSYGGSSYNEQFF. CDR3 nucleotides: TGTGCCAGCAGTTACGGGGGGAGCTCCTACAATGAGCAGTTCTTC.

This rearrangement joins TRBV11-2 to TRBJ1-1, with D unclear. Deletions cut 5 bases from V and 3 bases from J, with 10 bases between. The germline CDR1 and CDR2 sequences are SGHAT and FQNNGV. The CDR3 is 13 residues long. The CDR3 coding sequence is TGTGCCAGCAGCCCTGGAGTCGACACTGAAGCTTTCTTT. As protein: CASSPGVDTEAFF.